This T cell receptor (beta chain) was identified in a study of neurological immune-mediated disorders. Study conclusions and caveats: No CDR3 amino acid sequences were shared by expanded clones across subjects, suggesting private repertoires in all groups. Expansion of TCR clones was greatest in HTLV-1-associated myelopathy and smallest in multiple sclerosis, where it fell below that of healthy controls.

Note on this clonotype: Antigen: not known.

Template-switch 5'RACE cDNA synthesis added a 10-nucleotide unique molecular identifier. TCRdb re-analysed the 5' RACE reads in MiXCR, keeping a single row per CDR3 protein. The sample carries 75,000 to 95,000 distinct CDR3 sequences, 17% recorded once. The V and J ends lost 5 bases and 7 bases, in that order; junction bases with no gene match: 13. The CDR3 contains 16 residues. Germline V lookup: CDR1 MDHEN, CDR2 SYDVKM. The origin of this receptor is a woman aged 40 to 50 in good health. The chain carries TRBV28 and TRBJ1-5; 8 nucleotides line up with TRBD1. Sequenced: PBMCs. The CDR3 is CASSPYWTGIEQPQHF. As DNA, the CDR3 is TGTGCCAGCAGTCCTTACTGGACAGGGATTGAGCAGCCCCAGCATTTT.